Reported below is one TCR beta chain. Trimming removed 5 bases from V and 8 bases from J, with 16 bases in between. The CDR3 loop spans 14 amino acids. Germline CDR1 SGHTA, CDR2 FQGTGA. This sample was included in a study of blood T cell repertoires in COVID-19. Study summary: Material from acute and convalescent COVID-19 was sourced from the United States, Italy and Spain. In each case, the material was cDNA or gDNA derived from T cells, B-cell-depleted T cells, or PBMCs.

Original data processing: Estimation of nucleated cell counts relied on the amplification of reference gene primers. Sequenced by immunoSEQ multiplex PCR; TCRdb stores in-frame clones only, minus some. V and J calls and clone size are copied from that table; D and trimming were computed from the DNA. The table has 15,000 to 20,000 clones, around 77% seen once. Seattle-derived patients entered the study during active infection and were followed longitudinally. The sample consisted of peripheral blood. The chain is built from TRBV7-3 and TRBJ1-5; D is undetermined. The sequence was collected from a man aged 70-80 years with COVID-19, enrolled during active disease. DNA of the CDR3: TGTGCCAGCAGCGAGCAGTCTTTCAGGAAGCCCCAGCATTTT. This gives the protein CASSEQSFRKPQHF.